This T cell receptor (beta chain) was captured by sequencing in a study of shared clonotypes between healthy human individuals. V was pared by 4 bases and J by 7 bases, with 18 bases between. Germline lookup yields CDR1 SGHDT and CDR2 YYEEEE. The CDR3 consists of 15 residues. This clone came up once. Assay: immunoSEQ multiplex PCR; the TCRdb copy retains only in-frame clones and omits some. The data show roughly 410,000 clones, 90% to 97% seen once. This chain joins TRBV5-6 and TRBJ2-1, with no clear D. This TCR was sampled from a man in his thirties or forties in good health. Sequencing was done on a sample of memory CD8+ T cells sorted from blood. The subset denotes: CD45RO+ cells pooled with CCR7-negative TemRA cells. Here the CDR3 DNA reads TGTGCCAGCAGCCTCAGTTACTCGGGCGGAAATGAGCAGTTCTTC. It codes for CASSLSYSGGNEQFF.